This TCR beta chain stems from a study of metastatic and nonmetastatic thyroid tumors. For the study at large: Malignant thyroid and benign thyroid patients provided blood and tumor or nodule tissue whose repertoires were compared.

Trimming pared 0 bases from V and 8 bases from J, leaving 7 bases between. CDR3 size: 12 residues. CDR1 and CDR2 (germline): SGHAT, FQNNGV. Thyroid surgery had not been preceded by any treatment in any patient. Study outcomes and limitations: TCR beta diversity was reportedly significantly higher in malignant thyroid tumors than benign nodules, in blood and tumor.

TCRdb re-called the PCR reads via MiXCR. The repertoire consists of 23,000 or so clones, with 25% to 30% occurring once and the leading ten covering approximately 15%. As for this clone: Its antigen is as yet unknown.

Sequencing used tumor tissue. The genes are TRBV11-2 and TRBJ2-5; D remains unclear. The sequence derives from a male donor with papillary thyroid cancer or a benign thyroid nodule (not recorded which). Some clones in this sample may be carry-over from other donors' samples. The CDR3 is CASSLERRTQYF. The DNA for the CDR3 is TGTGCCAGCAGCTTAGAACGACGAACCCAGTACTTC.